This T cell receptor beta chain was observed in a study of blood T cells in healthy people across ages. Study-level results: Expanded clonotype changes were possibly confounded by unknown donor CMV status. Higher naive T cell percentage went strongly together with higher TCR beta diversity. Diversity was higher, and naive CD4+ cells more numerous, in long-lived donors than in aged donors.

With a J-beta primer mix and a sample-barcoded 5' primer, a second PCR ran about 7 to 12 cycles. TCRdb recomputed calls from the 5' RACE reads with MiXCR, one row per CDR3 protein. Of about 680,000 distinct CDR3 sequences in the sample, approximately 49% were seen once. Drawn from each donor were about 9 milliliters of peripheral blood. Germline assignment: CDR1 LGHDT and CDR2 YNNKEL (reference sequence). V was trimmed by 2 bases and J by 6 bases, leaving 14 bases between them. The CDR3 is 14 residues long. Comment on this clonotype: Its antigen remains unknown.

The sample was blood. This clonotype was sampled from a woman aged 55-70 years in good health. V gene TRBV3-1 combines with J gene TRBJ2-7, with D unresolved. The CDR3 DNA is TGTGCCAGCAGCCAACGACCTAGGATCGGCGAGCAGTACTTC. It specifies CASSQRPRIGEQYF.